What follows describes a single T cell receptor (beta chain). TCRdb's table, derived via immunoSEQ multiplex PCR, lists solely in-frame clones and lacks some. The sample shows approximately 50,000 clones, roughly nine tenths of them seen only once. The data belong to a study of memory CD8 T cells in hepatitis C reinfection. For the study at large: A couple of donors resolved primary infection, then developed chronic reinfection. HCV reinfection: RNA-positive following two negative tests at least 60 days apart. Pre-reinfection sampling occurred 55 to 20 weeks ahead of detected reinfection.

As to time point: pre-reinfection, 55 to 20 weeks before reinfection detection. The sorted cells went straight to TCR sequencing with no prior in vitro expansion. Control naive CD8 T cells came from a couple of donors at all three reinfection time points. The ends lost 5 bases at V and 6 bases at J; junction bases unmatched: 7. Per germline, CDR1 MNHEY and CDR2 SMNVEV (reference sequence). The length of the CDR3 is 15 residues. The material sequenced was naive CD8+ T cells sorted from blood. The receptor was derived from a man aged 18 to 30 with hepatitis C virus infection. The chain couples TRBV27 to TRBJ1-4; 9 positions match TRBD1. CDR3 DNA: TGTGCCAGCAGTCCTACAGGGGGCGAAGATGAAAAACTGTTTTTT. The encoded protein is CASSPTGGEDEKLFF.